This entry is about one T cell receptor beta chain. Its antigen is as yet unknown. 13 Jbeta primers and 60 Vbeta primers were used for the PCR. Assay: immunoSEQ multiplex PCR; the TCRdb copy retains only in-frame clones and omits some. The table lists some 150,000 clones, over 80% of them singletons. The data are from a study of cytomegalovirus exposure and HLA in healthy donors. Study at large: From donors who were HLA-typed, an early data release held 80 million to 85 million unique TCRs.

The CDR3 covers 14 residues. Germline assignment: CDR1 SGHNT and CDR2 YYREEE (reference sequence). General study points: In an earlier analysis, productive rearrangement rates for most beta V segments clustered near 87% or 30%. Association of a missense DCLRE1C variant with TCR beta V- and J-gene trimming was reported in a later analysis. Beyond CMV serostatus, there was no information to go on about immune exposure.

The chain employs TRBV5-4 and TRBJ2-5, with D unresolved. The J call may be faulty, since TRBJ2-7 better matches the DNA end. The TCR sequence derives from a woman under 30 in good health and CMV-seronegative. The sample was PBMCs. DNA for the CDR3: TGTGCCAGCAGCTTGGCGACGGCTAACTACGAGCAGTACTTC. This translates into CASSLATANYEQYF.